Presented here are 29 T cell receptor beta chains from one specimen sequenced in a study of beta chain features in type 1 diabetes. General study results and limits: Moderate yet significant TCRB CDR3 shortening was seen in Type 1 diabetes patients in all four CD4+ subsets.

Expressed TCRB transcripts got sequenced, as all isolated RNA was reverse transcribed. Some clones are missing from TCRdb's copy, which holds only in-frame ones; the method was immunoSEQ multiplex PCR. The sample comprises 250,000 or so clones, about a fifth of which are singletons, and about 0.027% rests with the top ten. Their target antigens are unknown. Material: naive CD4+ T cells from blood. Source of these receptors: a woman aged 40 to 49 with type 1 diabetes.

This clone was seen only a few times. The chain uses TRBV10-3 and TRBJ2-5; 11 bases agree with TRBD2. The germline gives CDR1 ENHRY, CDR2 SYGVKD. This CDR3 comprises 15 residues. With V trimmed by 11 bases and J by 2 bases, 10 bases remained unmatched. DNA for the CDR3: TGTGCCGTTCAGCCGGGACTAGCGGAACAAGAGACCCAGTACTTC. Protein: CAVQPGLAEQETQYF.

In its sample, this clone was seen a few times. The CDR3 spells CSVTGQEGVGETQYF. The CDR3 DNA is TGCAGCGTGACAGGGCAGGAAGGTGTAGGAGAGACCCAGTACTTC. This sequence joins TRBV29-1 and TRBJ2-5; 7 bases line up with TRBD1. Germline V gives CDR1 SQVTM, CDR2 ANQGSEA. Trimming took 6 bases from V and 4 from J; bases not matched to a gene: 14. The CDR3 runs to 15 residues. Filled out from reference TRBV29-1 and TRBJ2-5, the complete variable domain reads SAVISQKPSRDICQRGTSLTIQCQVDSQVTMMFWYRQQPGQSLTLIATANQGSEATYESGFVIDKFPISRPNLTFSTLTVSNMSPEDSSIYLCSVTGQEGVGETQYFGPGTRLLVL.

The rearrangement uses TRBV7-9 and TRBJ2-7; perhaps TRBD1 as D (6 bases). The CDR3 is 14 residues long. Germline loops: CDR1 SEHNR, CDR2 FQNEAQ (reference sequence). Deletions cut 5 bases from V and 0 bases from J, with 11 bases between. The CDR3 DNA is TGTGCCAGCAGCAGACAGGAAGCCTCCTACGAGCAGTACTTC. Protein product: CASSRQEASYEQYF.

The gene calls are TRBV19 and TRBJ2-1; TRBD1 matches 11 bases. This CDR3 has 16 residues. CDR1 and CDR2 from the germline V gene are LNHDA and SQIVND (reference sequence). J gave up 7 bases and V 8 bases, and 13 bases lay outside the gene matches. The CDR3 region is CASAGRRTGGGNEQFF. The CDR3 coding sequence is TGTGCCAGTGCGGGCCGGAGGACAGGGGGCGGGAATGAGCAGTTCTTC.

The V and J genes are TRBV28 and TRBJ1-2; D is unresolved. This CDR3 contains 13 residues. CDR1 is MDHEN and CDR2 is SYDVKM in the germline V gene. Trimming took 3 bases from V and 4 from J, leaving 9 bases between them. This chain's CDR3 is CASSLSGFYGYTF. CDR3 nucleotides: TGTGCCAGCAGTTTGTCGGGATTCTATGGCTACACCTTC.

This clone was counted a few times. This rearrangement joins TRBV6-4 to TRBJ1-5, with D possibly being TRBD1 (6 bases). Germline CDR1 reads MRHNA; CDR2 reads SNTAGT. The length of the CDR3 is 13 residues. With 4 bases removed from V and 4 bases from J, the gap between germline ends came to 8 bases. This chain's CDR3 is CASSAGVNQPQHF. The CDR3 DNA reads as TGTGCCAGCAGTGCAGGGGTGAATCAGCCCCAGCATTTT.

This clone was counted a few times. The J gene is TRBJ2-1, the V gene TRBV7-9; maybe TRBD1 (5 bases). Germline lookup yields CDR1 SEHNR and CDR2 FQNEAQ (reference sequence). V lost 6 bases, J lost 5 bases, and 11 bases lay in between. This CDR3 comprises 13 residues. The CDR3 coding sequence is TGTGCCAGCAGTGGACAAGGGGACAATGAGCAGTTCTTC. Translating gives CASSGQGDNEQFF.

This clone showed up just a few times. The chain employs TRBV18 and TRBJ1-5; TRBD1 might be the D (6 bases). CDR1 and CDR2 (germline): KGHSH, LQKENI. This CDR3 spans 17 amino acids. The germline V and J ends were trimmed by 2 bases and 2 bases, with 16 bases remaining between them. CDR3 coding DNA: TGTGCCAGCTCACCAGGTATTTCAGGGGTCGGCAATCAGCCCCAGCATTTT. Protein: CASSPGISGVGNQPQHF.

This rearrangement joins TRBV13 to TRBJ1-6, with 11 bases lining up with TRBD1. The CDR3 totals 15 residues. Germline CDR1 and CDR2: PRHDT and FYEKMQ (reference sequence). V shed 6 bases, J shed 7 bases, and the junction held 5 bases outside the gene matches. CDR3 sequence reads: CASSYGQGANSPLHF. The DNA for the CDR3 is TGTGCCAGCAGTTATGGACAGGGGGCGAATTCACCCCTCCACTTT.

The gene calls are TRBV19 and TRBJ1-1, with D unclear. The CDR3 covers 15 residues. Germline lookup yields CDR1 LNHDA and CDR2 SQIVND (reference sequence). The V and J ends lost 7 bases and 1 base respectively, with 16 bases between them. For the CDR3, the DNA is TGTGCCAGTACCTCATATGACACTGGGAACACTGAAGCTTTCTTT. Its translation: CASTSYDTGNTEAFF.

V and J are TRBV5-6 and TRBJ2-7; D unclear. V was shortened by 0 bases and J by 3 bases, with 7 bases between the two germline ends. CDR3 length: 13 residues. Germline CDR1 is SGHDT and CDR2 is YYEEEE. The CDR3 reads CASSLVGSYEQYF. CDR3 bases: TGTGCCAGCAGCTTGGTTGGCAGCTACGAGCAGTACTTC.

The chain uses TRBV25-1 and TRBJ2-7, with a possible D match to TRBD1 (5 bases). This CDR3 is built from 16 residues. Deletions cut 3 bases from V and 5 bases from J, with 20 bases between. Germline CDR1 and CDR2: MGHDK and SYGVNS. CDR3 in amino acids: CASSESAPAGYHEQYF. The CDR3 region has the DNA TGTGCCAGCAGTGAGTCCGCCCCGGCAGGGTACCACGAGCAGTACTTC.

This clone was recorded only once. This rearrangement joins TRBV7-9 to TRBJ2-7, with 8 bases aligning to TRBD1. Germline lookup yields CDR1 SEHNR and CDR2 FQNEAQ (reference sequence). Trimming cost V 5 bases and J 0 bases; bases outside gene matches: 9. The CDR3 is 16 residues long. In DNA form, the CDR3 reads TGTGCCAGCAGCAGTACGGGACAGGCAAGCTCCTACGAGCAGTACTTC. This translates into CASSSTGQASSYEQYF.

The chain recombines TRBV7-2 with TRBJ1-5; a weak D match, TRBD1 (6 bases). Looked up from germline, CDR1 is SGHTA and CDR2 is FQGNSA. V dropped 6 bases and J dropped 2 bases, with 11 bases sitting between them. CDR3 length equals 14 residues. Written as DNA, the CDR3 is TGTGCCAGCAGTCAGGGGCAGGGCAATCAGCCCCAGCATTTT. It translates to CASSQGQGNQPQHF.

Only a few counts were recorded for this clone. One junction end does not reproduce the germline sequence, and a read error may be involved. V is TRBV29-1 and J is TRBJ2-2; TRBD2 agrees at 9 bases. Per the germline V gene, CDR1 is SQVTM and CDR2 is ANQGSEA. This CDR3 is 14 amino acids long. The CDR3 nucleotides are TGCAGCGGTTCCCCTAGCGGGAACGCCGGGGAGCTGTTTTTT. Residues: CSGSPSGNAGELFF.

This clone was seen a handful of times. The chain has TRBV2 and TRBJ2-1; a weak D match, TRBD1 (5 bases). Trimming stripped 9 bases from V and 0 bases from J, with 12 bases between. The CDR3 consists of 14 residues. Germline CDR1 and CDR2: SNHLY and FYNNEI. CDR3 residues: CASETASSYNEQFF. The DNA of the CDR3 is TGTGCCAGTGAGACAGCCAGCTCCTACAATGAGCAGTTCTTC.

The chain links TRBV30 to TRBJ1-1, with TRBD1 matching 7 bases. Germline CDR1 and CDR2: GTSNPN and SVGIG (reference sequence). The CDR3 is made up of 14 amino acids. J was trimmed by 0 bases and V by 4 bases; bases with no gene match: 5. The CDR3 sequence: CAWTGTAMNTEAFF. CDR3 in DNA: TGTGCCTGGACCGGGACAGCCATGAACACTGAAGCTTTCTTT.

The chain carries TRBV25-1 and TRBJ1-2; 7 bases are a match to TRBD1. The germline gives CDR1 MGHDK, CDR2 SYGVNS. The CDR3 length is 14 residues. The junction had 10 bases not matched to a gene; V was cut back by 5 bases and J by 7 bases. CDR3 residues: CASSLGGGGGGYTF. As DNA, the CDR3 is TGTGCCAGCAGTCTTGGAGGGGGCGGAGGTGGCTACACCTTC.

Regarding this clone: The same CDR3 is also encoded by other DNA sequences in this sample. V gene TRBV5-1 combines with J gene TRBJ2-3; the match to TRBD1 covers 8 bases. In germline, CDR1 is SGHRS, CDR2 YFSETQ. Losses at the gene ends were 0 bases for V and 3 bases for J; bases not matched to a gene: 3. The CDR3 has 15 amino acids. In nucleotides, the CDR3 is TGCGCCAGCAGCTTGGAAGGACAGGGTACAGATACGCAGTATTTT. Translating gives CASSLEGQGTDTQYF.

The sample holds a few counts of this clone. CDR3 loop: CASSLLAGDSTGELFF. The CDR3 DNA reads TGCGCCAGCAGCTTACTAGCGGGAGACAGCACCGGGGAGCTGTTTTTT. The chain has TRBV5-1 and TRBJ2-2, with 11 bases fitting TRBD2. V dropped 2 bases and J dropped 4; count of bases not matched to a gene: 4. Germline loops: CDR1 SGHRS, CDR2 YFSETQ. The CDR3 is 16 amino acids.

The V call is TRBV13, the J call TRBJ2-7; 7 bases are shared with TRBD2. Germline CDR1 and CDR2: PRHDT and FYEKMQ (reference sequence). This CDR3 spans 14 amino acids. Trimming at V came to 6 bases and at J to 2 bases, leaving 7 bases not matched to a gene. In DNA form, the CDR3 reads TGTGCCAGCAGATCGTCGGGGGGAACCTACGAGCAGTACTTC. Translating gives CASRSSGGTYEQYF.

This clone turned up a few times. This CDR3 reads CASSHSYNSPLHF. In nucleotides, the CDR3 is TGTGCCAGCAGCCACTCCTATAATTCACCCCTCCACTTT. The J gene is TRBJ1-6, the V gene TRBV6-1, with unresolved D. The germline V gene encodes CDR1 MNHNS and CDR2 SASEGT. The CDR3 consists of 13 residues. Trimming stripped 6 bases from V and 0 bases from J, with 3 bases between.

This clone was found a few times. Other DNA sequences in the same sample also yield this CDR3. V gene TRBV5-1 combines with J gene TRBJ2-7; 8 bases fit TRBD1. V was pared by 2 bases and J by 6 bases, with 1 base of the junction left unmatched. CDR3 length equals 12 residues. CDR1 and CDR2 (germline): SGHRS, YFSETQ. CDR3 DNA sequence: TGCGCCAGCAGCTTCACAGGGGGCGAGCAGTACTTC. Its protein is CASSFTGGEQYF.

This clone was counted between two and nine times. Other DNA sequences in this specimen translate into the identical CDR3. The gene calls are TRBV18 and TRBJ2-5, with D perhaps TRBD1 (5 bases). V shed 6 bases and J shed 5 bases, with 10 bases lying between them. The CDR3 has 12 amino acids. Germline V gives CDR1 KGHSH, CDR2 LQKENI. The CDR3, as DNA: TGTGCCAGCTCGGGGCAGAGGGAGACCCAGTACTTC. The encoded protein is CASSGQRETQYF. Together with reference TRBV18 and TRBJ2-5, the CDR3 gives the full variable domain: NAGVMQNPRHLVRRRGQEARLRCSPMKGHSHVYWYRQLPEEGLKFMVYLQKENIIDESGMPKERFSAEFPKEGPSILRIQQVVRGDSAAYFCASSGQRETQYFGPGTRLLVL.

The chain couples TRBV4-2 to TRBJ1-2; TRBD1 aligns across 9 bases. This CDR3 contains 15 residues. The germline V gene has CDR1 LGHNA and CDR2 YNFKEQ. The V segment lost 0 bases and the J segment 4 bases; nucleotides outside the gene matches: 3. The CDR3, as DNA: TGTGCCAGCAGCCAAGAGGACAGGGGCGGCTATGGCTACACCTTC. Protein product: CASSQEDRGGYGYTF.

The chain couples TRBV7-8 to TRBJ2-7; D is possibly TRBD2 (6 bases). CDR3 size: 14 residues. In germline, CDR1 is SGHVS, CDR2 FQNEAQ. V was shortened by 6 bases and J by 6 bases, with 18 bases between the two germline ends. This chain's CDR3 is CASRLGDFRGEQYF. CDR3 DNA sequence: TGTGCCAGCAGGCTCGGGGACTTCCGCGGCGAGCAGTACTTC. The full variable domain, its missing parts supplied by reference TRBV7-8 and TRBJ2-7, is GAGVSQSPRYKVAKRGQDVALRCDPISGHVSLFWYQQALGQGPEFLTYFQNEAQLDKSGLPSDRFFAERPEGSVSTLKIQRTQQEDSAVYLCASRLGDFRGEQYFGPGTRLTVT.

The V call is TRBV29-1, the J call TRBJ2-7, with a weak D call TRBD1 (6 bases). This CDR3 spans 12 amino acids. V was clipped by 7 bases and J by 2 bases, with 12 bases between them. Per the germline V gene, CDR1 is SQVTM and CDR2 is ANQGSEA. CDR3 bases: TGCAGCGCTGGACAGAGAACCTACGAGCAGTACTTC. It is translated as CSAGQRTYEQYF.

This clone was counted only a few times. The chain couples TRBV19 to TRBJ2-7, with D possibly being TRBD1 (6 bases). Trimming pared 8 bases from V and 4 bases from J, leaving 21 bases between. CDR1 is LNHDA, CDR2 SQIVND, per germline (reference sequence). This CDR3 is 15 amino acids long. The CDR3 DNA sequence: TGTGCCAGTCAAAGGGAGACAGGCGATTCTTACGAGCAGTACTTC. Translating gives CASQRETGDSYEQYF. Supplemented by reference TRBV19 and TRBJ2-7, the full variable domain reads DGGITQSPKYLFRKEGQNVTLSCEQNLNHDAMYWYRQDPGQGLRLIYYSQIVNDFQKGDIAEGYSVSREKKESFPLTVTSAQKNPTAFYLCASQRETGDSYEQYFGPGTRLTVT.

This clone was seen only a few times. Different DNA sequences within this sample yield the same CDR3. The chain couples TRBV7-2 to TRBJ2-5; D remains ambiguous. V was clipped by 5 bases and J by 2 bases, with 3 bases between them. Germline CDR1 and CDR2: SGHTA and FQGNSA. The CDR3 runs to 11 residues. CDR3 coding DNA: TGTGCCAGCAGCCTACAAGAGACCCAGTACTTC. Amino acids: CASSLQETQYF.